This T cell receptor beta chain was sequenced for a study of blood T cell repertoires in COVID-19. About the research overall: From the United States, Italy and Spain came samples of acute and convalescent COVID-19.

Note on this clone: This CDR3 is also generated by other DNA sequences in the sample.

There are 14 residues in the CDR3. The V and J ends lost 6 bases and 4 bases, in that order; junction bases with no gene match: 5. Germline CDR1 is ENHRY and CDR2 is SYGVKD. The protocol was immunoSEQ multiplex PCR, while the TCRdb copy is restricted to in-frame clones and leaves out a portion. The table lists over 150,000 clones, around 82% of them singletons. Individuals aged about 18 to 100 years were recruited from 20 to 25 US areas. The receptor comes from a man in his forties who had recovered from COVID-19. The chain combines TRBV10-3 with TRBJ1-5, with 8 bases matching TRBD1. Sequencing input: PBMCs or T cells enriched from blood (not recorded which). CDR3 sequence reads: CAIRGQGGNQPQHF. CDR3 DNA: TGTGCCATCAGAGGACAGGGCGGTAATCAGCCCCAGCATTTT.